Listed here are 23 T cell receptor beta chains from one sample, sequenced in a study of T cells of healthy individuals. TCRdb re-analysed the 5' RACE reads in MiXCR, keeping a single row per CDR3 protein. Here the sample spans around 98,000 distinct CDR3 sequences, approximately 18% being singletons. These receptors were obtained from a human donor in good health.

V and J are TRBV30 and TRBJ1-1; D is perhaps TRBD1 (5 bases). Between the trimmed V and J ends, which lost 2 bases and 1 base, there was a span of 11 bases. Germline assignment: CDR1 GTSNPN and CDR2 SVGIG (reference sequence). CDR3 length: 14 amino acids. The chain's CDR3 is CAWSLTTGNTEAFF. The CDR3, as DNA: TGTGCCTGGAGTCTCACTACAGGGAACACTGAAGCTTTCTTT.

Many counts were recorded for this clonotype. The J gene is TRBJ2-7, the V gene TRBV5-1; D ambiguous. V was cut by 4 bases and J by 2 bases, with 13 bases left in between. CDR3 size: 14 residues. CDR1 SGHRS and CDR2 YFSETQ come from the germline V gene. CDR3 sequence reads: CASSVVGKTYEQYF. In nucleotides, the CDR3 is TGCGCCAGCAGCGTCGTCGGAAAAACCTACGAGCAGTACTTC.

The chain joins TRBV20-1 to TRBJ1-6; perhaps TRBD1 as D (5 bases). The CDR3 contains 17 residues. The ends were cut back, 1 base at V and 10 bases at J, with 23 bases in the middle. Germline CDR1 reads DFQATT; CDR2 reads SNEGSKA (reference sequence). The CDR3 coding sequence is TGCAGTGCTAGAGCACAGGAAAGGGGAAGGAGGGAATCACCCCTCCACTTT. Translation gives CSARAQERGRRESPLHF.

The chain is built from TRBV6-1 and TRBJ2-3, with D perhaps being TRBD1 or TRBD2 (5 bases each). V was clipped by 5 bases and J by 4 bases, with 19 bases between them. CDR1 and CDR2 (germline): MNHNS, SASEGT. The CDR3 contains 16 residues. Here the CDR3 reads CASSSRDPIGADTQYF. The DNA of the CDR3 is TGTGCCAGCAGTAGCCGGGACCCAATCGGGGCAGATACGCAGTATTTT.

The chain is built from TRBV10-3 and TRBJ2-3; 7 bases line up with TRBD1. CDR3 length equals 13 residues. J was trimmed by 5 bases and V by 6 bases; bases with no gene match: 5. The germline V gene encodes CDR1 ENHRY and CDR2 SYGVKD. CDR3 nucleotide sequence: TGTGCCATCAGGAGGGGGCAGATAGATACGCAGTATTTT. Encoded protein: CAIRRGQIDTQYF.

The chain uses TRBV6-2 or TRBV6-3 and TRBJ2-7; D is uncertain. The germline gives CDR1 MNHEY, CDR2 SVGEGT. V was trimmed by 0 bases and J by 6 bases, leaving 6 bases between them. The CDR3 contains 12 residues. The CDR3 here is CASSYSRSEQYF. The CDR3 region has the DNA TGTGCCAGCAGTTACTCCAGAAGCGAGCAGTACTTC.

The V gene is TRBV3-1, the J gene TRBJ2-7; D may correspond to TRBD1 or TRBD2 (5 bases each). Germline CDR1 is LGHDT and CDR2 is YNNKEL (reference sequence). Trimming shortened V by 4 bases and J by 2 bases, and 12 bases separated the two germline ends. The CDR3 covers 14 residues. The CDR3, as DNA: TGTGCCAGCAGCCTCCGGGACGGCGCCTACGAGCAGTACTTC. This translates into CASSLRDGAYEQYF.

The chain recombines TRBV20-1 with TRBJ2-5; D unresolved. The CDR3 is made up of 14 amino acids. V was cut by 3 bases and J by 1 base, with 12 bases left in between. Per the germline V gene, CDR1 is DFQATT and CDR2 is SNEGSKA (reference sequence). CDR3 sequence (DNA): TGCAGTGCTAGCAGCCCTTTGGGCCAAGAGACCCAGTACTTC. Residues: CSASSPLGQETQYF.

The rearrangement joins TRBV2 to TRBJ2-2; TRBD1 might be the D (6 bases). V lost 7 bases and J 4 bases, leaving 16 bases between the germline ends. CDR3 length: 15 amino acids. Per the germline V gene, CDR1 is SNHLY and CDR2 is FYNNEI. This CDR3 reads CASNPGQGLTGELFF. The CDR3, as DNA: TGTGCCAGCAACCCTGGGCAGGGGCTCACCGGGGAGCTGTTTTTT.

Ten or more counts support this clonotype. The rearrangement joins TRBV20-1 to TRBJ2-5, with 7 bases aligning to TRBD1. Trimming took 3 bases from V and 2 from J; bases not matched to a gene: 6. This CDR3 is built from 14 residues. Germline CDR1 DFQATT, CDR2 SNEGSKA (reference sequence). CDR3 DNA: TGCAGTGCTAGGGGACAGAATCAACAAGAGACCCAGTACTTC. The encoded protein is CSARGQNQQETQYF.

This chain uses TRBV28 with TRBJ2-5; D perhaps matches TRBD1 (6 bases). V was pared by 3 bases and J by 0 bases, with 14 bases between. Germline-derived CDR1 and CDR2 are MDHEN and SYDVKM. This CDR3 has 16 residues. The CDR3 here is CASSLSNRAYQETQYF. The CDR3 DNA reads as TGTGCCAGCAGTTTGTCAAACAGGGCGTACCAAGAGACCCAGTACTTC.

This clonotype was counted between two and nine times. The rearrangement joins TRBV9 to TRBJ2-7; D gene uncertain. The CDR3 totals 14 residues. CDR1 and CDR2 (germline): SGDLS, YYNGEE. The V gene lost 3 bases and the J gene lost 0 bases, with 10 bases spanning the gap. The CDR3 loop is CASSGELNSYEQYF. DNA of the CDR3: TGTGCCAGCAGCGGAGAATTAAACTCCTACGAGCAGTACTTC.

The sample holds a few counts of this clonotype. The chain carries TRBV7-6 and TRBJ2-7, with 7 nucleotides matching TRBD1. This CDR3 is built from 14 residues. V shed 4 bases, J shed 3 bases, and the junction held 6 bases outside the gene matches. CDR1 SGHVS and CDR2 FNYEAQ come from the germline V gene. CDR3 protein: CASSSPGQNYEQYF. The CDR3 DNA is TGTGCCAGCAGCTCACCGGGACAGAACTACGAGCAGTACTTC.

The J gene is TRBJ2-1, the V gene TRBV4-3; 9 bases are shared with TRBD2. Germline CDR1 is LGHNA and CDR2 is YSLEER. Unmatched junction bases numbered 8, after V lost 1 base and J lost 4 bases. The CDR3 contains 17 residues. CDR3 residues: CASSQVRGTSSYNEQFF. CDR3 bases: TGCGCCAGCAGCCAAGTCCGAGGGACTAGCAGTTACAATGAGCAGTTCTTC.

This clonotype has at least ten counts. The rearrangement links TRBV28 to TRBJ2-7; D unclear. V was cut by 5 bases and J by 3 bases, with 14 bases left in between. In germline, CDR1 is MDHEN, CDR2 SYDVKM. The CDR3 covers 14 residues. The CDR3 loop is CASSALGDSYEQYF. CDR3 coding DNA: TGTGCCAGCAGTGCCCTTGGGGATAGCTACGAGCAGTACTTC.

This clonotype was seen at least ten times. This chain uses TRBV19 with TRBJ2-1; maybe TRBD1 (5 bases). V lost 3 bases and J lost 2, with 14 bases in between. Germline assignment: CDR1 LNHDA and CDR2 SQIVND (reference sequence). The CDR3 totals 16 residues. CDR3 residues: CASSIPPGLTYNEQFF. In nucleotides, the CDR3 is TGTGCCAGTAGTATCCCCCCAGGGCTGACCTACAATGAGCAGTTCTTC.

Written as DNA, the CDR3 is TGTGCCAGCAGTCCAACAGGGTTGGGCGACGAGCAGTACTTC. Translation gives CASSPTGLGDEQYF. The chain uses TRBV28 and TRBJ2-7; D might be TRBD1 (6 bases). The germline V gene has CDR1 MDHEN and CDR2 SYDVKM. The CDR3 contains 14 residues. Trimming removed 5 bases from V and 5 bases from J, with 16 bases in between.

Concerning this clonotype itself: No conserved phenylalanine or tryptophan is present at the end of the CDR3, so a read error is the likely explanation. The chain has TRBV30 and TRBJ1-1; D is possibly TRBD1 (5 bases). V lost 2 bases and J 2 bases, leaving 9 bases between the germline ends. CDR3 size: 13 residues. The germline V gene has CDR1 GTSNPN and CDR2 SVGIG (reference sequence). CDR3 amino acids: CAWSLGGNTEAFL. DNA for the CDR3: TGTGCCTGGAGTCTGGGGGGAAACACTGAAGCTTTCCTT.

This clonotype has just a few counts. The chain carries TRBV7-2 and TRBJ2-7, with D possibly TRBD1 on 6 matching bases. The CDR3 runs 15 residues. Per germline, CDR1 SGHTA and CDR2 FQGNSA. V was shortened by 5 bases and J by 0 bases, with 14 bases between the two germline ends. CDR3 amino acids: CASSLPDRSSYEQYF. The DNA for the CDR3 is TGTGCCAGCAGCCTCCCGGACAGAAGCTCCTACGAGCAGTACTTC.

The rearrangement uses TRBV7-9 and TRBJ2-1, with D uncertain. The length of the CDR3 is 14 residues. Trimming removed 3 bases at V and 6 bases at J, with 12 bases between. Germline lookup yields CDR1 SEHNR and CDR2 FQNEAQ (reference sequence). CDR3 DNA: TGTGCCAGCAGCTTGATCTTACCATCCAATGAGCAGTTCTTC. Protein product: CASSLILPSNEQFF. Full variable domain (missing parts from reference TRBV7-9 and TRBJ2-1): DTGVSQNPRHKITKRGQNVTFRCDPISEHNRLYWYRQTLGQGPEFLTYFQNEAQLEKSRLLSDRFSAERPKGSFSTLEIQRTEQGDSAMYLCASSLILPSNEQFFGPGTRLTVL.

This chain connects TRBV28 to TRBJ2-7, with unresolved D. This CDR3 region has 13 residues. The V end was cut by 5 bases, the J end by 4 bases, with 12 bases between. From germline, CDR1 is MDHEN and CDR2 SYDVKM. CDR3 region: CASSPGPTYEQYF. CDR3 DNA sequence: TGTGCCAGCAGTCCCGGGCCAACATACGAGCAGTACTTC.

The chain combines TRBV29-1 with TRBJ2-3, with D possibly being TRBD2 (6 bases). CDR3 size: 13 residues. Germline values: CDR1 SQVTM, CDR2 ANQGSEA. V was shortened by 5 bases and J by 2 bases, with 11 bases between the two germline ends. The CDR3 nucleotides are TGCAGCGTTTACGGACTATTCACAGATACGCAGTATTTT. Translated, it gives CSVYGLFTDTQYF.

This clonotype was counted a few times. This chain joins TRBV12-3 or TRBV12-4 and TRBJ2-2; no clear D gene. Trimming shortened V by 3 bases and J by 6 bases, and 8 bases separated the two germline ends. CDR3 length equals 13 residues. The CDR3 loop is CASSFMLAGELFF. CDR3 nucleotide sequence: TGTGCCAGCAGTTTCATGCTAGCCGGGGAGCTGTTTTTT.